What follows are 29 T cell receptor beta chains derived from one specimen sequenced in a study of blood T cell repertoires in COVID-19. Libraries were prepared by immunoSEQ multiplex PCR; TCRdb keeps only in-frame clonotypes and omits some of them. Among about 310,000 clones, almost 90% were seen once, and the ten largest hold approximately 4%. The sequencing sample was made of PBMCs or T cells enriched from blood (not recorded which). Receptors originate from a woman under 30 with acute COVID-19.

This chain uses TRBV28 with TRBJ2-7; a weak D match, TRBD2 (6 bases). Germline CDR1 and CDR2: MDHEN and SYDVKM. The CDR3 is 16 residues long. The V gene lost 5 bases and the J gene lost 4 bases, with 21 bases spanning the gap. CDR3 amino acids: CASSPSGGAQTYEQYF. CDR3 in DNA: TGTGCCAGCAGTCCCTCCGGGGGTGCACAGACGTACGAGCAGTACTTC.

The chain links TRBV19 to TRBJ2-7; TRBD2 matches 14 bases. The V segment lost 3 bases and the J segment 7 bases; nucleotides outside the gene matches: 8. Germline CDR1 LNHDA, CDR2 SQIVND (reference sequence). The CDR3 runs to 16 residues. This CDR3 reads CASSITGLAGAGEQYF. For the CDR3, the DNA is TGTGCCAGTAGTATCACGGGACTAGCGGGAGCGGGGGAGCAGTACTTC. Using reference TRBV19 and TRBJ2-7 for the parts outside the CDR3, the full variable domain is DGGITQSPKYLFRKEGQNVTLSCEQNLNHDAMYWYRQDPGQGLRLIYYSQIVNDFQKGDIAEGYSVSREKKESFPLTVTSAQKNPTAFYLCASSITGLAGAGEQYFGPGTRLTVT.

The chain links TRBV3-1 (or the pseudogene TRBV3-2) to TRBJ1-2; D is uncertain. This CDR3 region has 13 residues. In germline, CDR1 is LGHDT, CDR2 YNNKEL (reference sequence). With 2 bases removed from V and 5 bases from J, the gap between germline ends came to 9 bases. The CDR3 region has the DNA TGTGCCAGCAGCCAATCGGGGAAGTATGGCTACACCTTC. Its translation is CASSQSGKYGYTF.

The V gene is TRBV11-3, the J gene TRBJ2-5; 15 positions match TRBD2. The CDR3 contains 18 residues. CDR1 is SGHNT, CDR2 YENEEA, per germline. The J segment lost 3 bases and the V segment lost 4 bases, leaving 9 bases of the junction unmatched. This CDR3 reads CASSSGRTSGREEETQYF. CDR3 DNA: TGTGCCAGCAGCTCCGGGCGGACTAGCGGGAGGGAGGAAGAGACCCAGTACTTC.

The gene calls are TRBV28 and TRBJ1-6, with D perhaps TRBD1 (5 bases). The germline CDR1 and CDR2 sequences are MDHEN and SYDVKM. The CDR3 sequence is 14 residues long. V lost 5 bases and J 5 bases, leaving 10 bases between the germline ends. CDR3 nucleotides: TGTGCCAGCAGTATGCCCAGGGATAATTCACCCCTCCACTTT. This encodes CASSMPRDNSPLHF.

The chain carries TRBV7-8 and TRBJ1-5, with D possibly matching TRBD1 (6 bases). Trimming stripped 5 bases from V and 3 bases from J, with 11 bases between. In germline, CDR1 is SGHVS, CDR2 FQNEAQ. The CDR3 extends over 14 amino acids. CDR3 nucleotides: TGTGCCAGCAGCCTACAGGGAAACAATCAGCCCCAGCATTTT. The encoded protein is CASSLQGNNQPQHF. The variable domain in full, completed from reference TRBV7-8 and TRBJ1-5, reads GAGVSQSPRYKVAKRGQDVALRCDPISGHVSLFWYQQALGQGPEFLTYFQNEAQLDKSGLPSDRFFAERPEGSVSTLKIQRTQQEDSAVYLCASSLQGNNQPQHFGDGTRLSIL.

This chain links TRBV28 with TRBJ1-5; TRBD1 matches at 7 bases. Germline CDR1 is MDHEN and CDR2 is SYDVKM. V gave up 6 bases and J gave up 8 bases; unmatched junction bases: 7. There are 13 residues in the CDR3. In DNA form, the CDR3 reads TGTGCCAGCAGCTCAGGGCAGGGGGAGCCCCAGCATTTT. This sequence encodes CASSSGQGEPQHF.

The CDR3 region is CASSAPGLAGGNEQFF. In nucleotides, the CDR3 is TGTGCCAGCAGCGCCCCGGGACTAGCGGGAGGCAATGAGCAGTTCTTC. The chain recombines TRBV7-3 with TRBJ2-1, with TRBD2 matching 15 bases. The V gene's germline CDR1 is SGHTA and CDR2 FQGTGA. Unmatched junction bases numbered 5, after V lost 5 bases and J lost 6 bases. CDR3 length: 16 amino acids.

This chain connects TRBV5-1 to TRBJ1-6, with a possible D match to TRBD1 (6 bases). V lost 4 bases, J lost 10 bases, and 15 bases lay in between. The CDR3 is 14 residues long. Germline-derived CDR1 and CDR2 are SGHRS and YFSETQ. The CDR3 sequence: CASSLNREESPLHF. The CDR3 nucleotides are TGCGCCAGCAGCCTTAACAGGGAAGAGTCACCCCTCCACTTT.

The rearrangement joins TRBV11-3 to TRBJ2-4; possible D gene TRBD1, 6 bases. Trimming took 0 bases from V and 0 from J, leaving 12 bases between them. The CDR3 contains 17 residues. Germline CDR1 SGHNT, CDR2 YENEEA. CDR3 region: CASSLDYYRVAKNIQYF. The CDR3 DNA follows: TGTGCCAGCAGCTTAGATTATTACAGGGTAGCCAAAAACATTCAGTACTTC. Complete variable domain (other parts from reference TRBV11-3 and TRBJ2-4): EAGVVQSPRYKIIEKKQPVAFWCNPISGHNTLYWYLQNLGQGPELLIRYENEEAVDDSQLPKDRFSAERLKGVDSTLKIQPAELGDSAVYLCASSLDYYRVAKNIQYFGAGTRLSVL.

The chain joins TRBV19 to TRBJ1-2; TRBD1 is a possible D gene (5 bases). Germline CDR1 and CDR2: LNHDA and SQIVND (reference sequence). The CDR3 spans 12 residues. Trimming left V 4 bases short and J 4 bases short, with 7 bases between. CDR3 amino acids: CASSTGPYGYTF. In nucleotides, the CDR3 is TGTGCCAGTAGTACAGGGCCCTATGGCTACACCTTC.

This chain joins TRBV7-9 and TRBJ1-6, with no clear D. Germline V gives CDR1 SEHNR, CDR2 FQNEAQ (reference sequence). Trimming took off 5 bases at V and 0 bases at J, with 11 bases between the two ends. This CDR3 is 16 amino acids long. The CDR3 loop is CASSPDSSSYNSPLHF. The CDR3, as DNA: TGTGCCAGCAGCCCCGACTCGAGCTCCTATAATTCACCCCTCCACTTT.

V gene TRBV5-1 combines with J gene TRBJ2-2; D is perhaps TRBD2 (6 bases). The CDR3 is 16 amino acids. V dropped 1 base and J dropped 1 base, with 11 bases sitting between them. Germline V gene lookup returns CDR1 SGHRS and CDR2 YFSETQ. This CDR3 reads CASSLIVSGNTGELFF. The CDR3 DNA is TGCGCCAGCAGCTTGATCGTTAGCGGGAACACCGGGGAGCTGTTTTTT.

The V call is TRBV5-4, the J call TRBJ2-5; 9 nucleotides line up with TRBD2. The CDR3 covers 16 residues. Germline trimming cut 0 bases from V and 4 bases from J; bases unmatched to any gene: 7. Per the germline V gene, CDR1 is SGHNT and CDR2 is YYREEE (reference sequence). CDR3 loop: CASSLGGTAGGETQYF. CDR3 in DNA: TGTGCCAGCAGCTTGGGAGGGACAGCGGGAGGAGAGACCCAGTACTTC.

The chain employs TRBV28 and TRBJ2-7, with 7 nucleotides matching TRBD1. Germline V gene lookup returns CDR1 MDHEN and CDR2 SYDVKM. Germline trimming cut 2 bases from V and 0 bases from J; bases unmatched to any gene: 10. The CDR3 runs to 17 residues. The CDR3 nucleotides are TGTGCCAGCAGTTTAGGGACAGCTCATACCAGCTCCTACGAGCAGTACTTC. Translated: CASSLGTAHTSSYEQYF.

V usage is TRBV24-1 and J usage is TRBJ2-1; TRBD2 matches 10 bases. Germline assignment: CDR1 KGHDR and CDR2 SFDVKD. This CDR3 has 17 residues. The V gene end was trimmed by 0 bases and the J gene end by 7 bases; junction bases not matched to a gene: 8. DNA for the CDR3: TGTGCCACCAGTGATTTGCAAGCTAGCGGGAGTGGGAATGAGCAGTTCTTC. Its protein product is CATSDLQASGSGNEQFF.

This rearrangement joins TRBV27 to TRBJ1-1; D is uncertain. Trimming removed 3 bases from V and 0 bases from J, with 11 bases in between. The CDR3 is made up of 15 amino acids. Per germline, CDR1 MNHEY and CDR2 SMNVEV (reference sequence). The CDR3 reads CASSFSGAMNTEAFF. The CDR3 region has the DNA TGTGCCAGCAGTTTTTCAGGTGCCATGAACACTGAAGCTTTCTTT.

The table lists this clone with a few counts. A junction end diverges from the germline sequence, so it may reflect a read error. This chain connects TRBV19 to TRBJ2-1; D possibly corresponds to TRBD2 (6 bases). Per germline, CDR1 LNHDA and CDR2 SQIVND (reference sequence). This CDR3 has 14 amino acids. CDR3 sequence: CASSIWDSDNEQFF. For the CDR3, the DNA is TGTGCCAGTAGTATCTGGGACTCCGACAATGAGCAGTTCTTC.

The V call is TRBV21-1, the J call TRBJ1-1; the table assigns TRBD1, which was not confirmed against the DNA. TRBV21-1 is shown as a pseudogene. The CDR3 covers 15 residues. DNA of the CDR3: TGTGCCAGCAGCCCCTTGGGACAGGAGAACACTGAAGCTTTCTTT. Translated: CASSPLGQENTEAFF.

The V call is TRBV30, the J call TRBJ1-1, with unresolved D. Trimming cost V 1 base and J 6 bases, with 12 bases left between them. There are 13 residues in the CDR3. Germline CDR1 GTSNPN, CDR2 SVGIG (reference sequence). The CDR3 here is CAWSALAGAEAFF. The CDR3, as DNA: TGTGCCTGGAGTGCCCTGGCGGGCGCTGAAGCTTTCTTT.

V is TRBV4-2 and J is TRBJ1-5; 12 bases map to TRBD1. The CDR3 runs to 15 residues. CDR1 and CDR2 (germline): LGHNA, YNFKEQ. Trimming cost V 3 bases and J 5 bases; bases outside gene matches: 2. CDR3 in amino acids: CASSQGQGADQPQHF. The CDR3 DNA reads as TGTGCCAGCAGCCAGGGACAGGGGGCAGATCAGCCCCAGCATTTT.

The DNA for the CDR3 is TGTGCCAGCAGTTCGGGAACAGTCCATATTGAAGCTTTCTTT. It yields the protein CASSSGTVHIEAFF. This chain uses TRBV28 with TRBJ1-1, with D hard to call. The CDR3 loop spans 14 amino acids. In germline, CDR1 is MDHEN, CDR2 SYDVKM. Trimming took off 4 bases at V and 7 bases at J, with 16 bases between the two ends.

This chain connects TRBV10-3 to TRBJ1-2; the D gene is possibly TRBD1 (6 bases). Between the trimmed V and J ends, which lost 3 bases and 8 bases, there was a span of 19 bases. Germline V lookup: CDR1 ENHRY, CDR2 SYGVKD. This CDR3 has 15 amino acids. The CDR3 DNA sequence: TGTGCCATCAGTGAACTATCCTCGAGGGACAACGGCTACACCTTC. Protein product: CAISELSSRDNGYTF.

The chain couples TRBV28 to TRBJ2-7; TRBD2 agrees at 8 bases. Germline-derived CDR1 and CDR2 are MDHEN and SYDVKM. V was pared by 5 bases and J by 6 bases, with 12 bases of the junction left unmatched. The CDR3 contains 15 residues. Here the CDR3 DNA reads TGTGCCAGCAGTCGGGGGGGGACCCTTCTGGGCGAGCAGTACTTC. Translated: CASSRGGTLLGEQYF.

J is TRBJ2-7 and V is TRBV3-1 (or the pseudogene TRBV3-2); the D gene is possibly TRBD2 (6 bases). CDR1 and CDR2 from the germline V gene are LGHDT and YNNKEL (reference sequence). Trimming removed 5 bases at V and 0 bases at J, with 17 bases between. CDR3 length equals 16 residues. The CDR3 region is CASSDSWEDRSYEQYF. CDR3 nucleotides: TGTGCCAGCAGCGATTCCTGGGAGGACCGCTCCTACGAGCAGTACTTC.

The chain links TRBV11-1 to TRBJ2-3; 7 bases fit TRBD1. Germline CDR1 is SGHAT and CDR2 is FQDESV (reference sequence). After removal of 5 bases from V and 2 bases from J, the junction contained 4 bases not matched to a gene. The CDR3 runs 14 residues. DNA for the CDR3: TGTGCCAGCAGCCGGGGACAGCACACAGATACGCAGTATTTT. Its translation is CASSRGQHTDTQYF.

V is TRBV18 and J is TRBJ2-1; 12 bases align to TRBD2. CDR1 KGHSH and CDR2 LQKENI come from the germline V gene. J gave up 4 bases and V 0 bases, and 4 bases lay outside the gene matches. The CDR3 runs 17 residues. Here the CDR3 reads CASSPPGTSGSYNEQFF. In nucleotides, the CDR3 is TGTGCCAGCTCACCACCGGGGACTAGCGGGTCTTACAATGAGCAGTTCTTC.

Only a few counts were recorded for this clone. This chain joins TRBV28 and TRBJ2-1, with TRBD1 identical over 8 bases. The V gene end was trimmed by 4 bases and the J gene end by 0 bases; junction bases not matched to a gene: 8. CDR1 and CDR2 (germline): MDHEN, SYDVKM. The CDR3 has 17 residues. DNA for the CDR3: TGTGCCAGCAGTTCCCCCGGACAGGGTAGCTCCTACAATGAGCAGTTCTTC. Translating gives CASSSPGQGSSYNEQFF.

V gene TRBV7-6 combines with J gene TRBJ2-2; TRBD2 matches at 9 bases. CDR1 SGHVS and CDR2 FNYEAQ come from the germline V gene. There are 17 residues in the CDR3. V was clipped by 6 bases and J by 0 bases; unmatched bases: 8. DNA of the CDR3: TGTGCCAGCAGTATAATACCTAGCGGGGCGAACACCGGGGAGCTGTTTTTT. It specifies CASSIIPSGANTGELFF.